The clone carrying this TCR beta chain occurred a few times. What it binds is not known. This sample was included in a study of response to subunit inactivated influenza vaccine. Study-wide results and limits: The authors proposed limited new T cell recruitment per seasonal influenza vaccination.

TCRdb recomputed calls from the RT-PCR reads with MiXCR, one row per CDR3 protein. Found here are hundreds of thousands of distinct CDR3 sequences, about 12% of them singletons; the top ten hold more than 8.5%. CDR3 size: 15 residues. V lost 0 bases, J lost 5 bases, and 14 bases lay in between. Germline values: CDR1 SGHRS, CDR2 YFSETQ. Sequencing used PBMCs from blood, obtained on the day of vaccination. The source is a man aged 50 or older who received an inactivated influenza vaccine. V usage is TRBV5-1 and J usage is TRBJ2-5; D might be TRBD1 or TRBD2, each matching 5 bases. The CDR3 DNA is TGCGCCAGCAGCTTGGAGGGACGACAGTCGGAGACCCAGTACTTC. It codes for CASSLEGRQSETQYF. Looking up the rest from reference TRBV5-1 and TRBJ2-5 gives the full variable domain: KAGVTQTPRYLIKTRGQQVTLSCSPISGHRSVSWYQQTPGQGLQFLFEYFSETQRNKGNFPGRFSGRQFSNSRSEMNVSTLELGDSALYLCASSLEGRQSETQYFGPGTRLLVL.